This T cell receptor (beta chain) was observed in a study of regulatory T cells in long-lasting Graves disease. Study-wide findings and caveats: Whereas new patients shared 970 or so public clonotypes, persistent patients shared more, at under 3,500.

Concerning this clonotype: Its matching antigen is unknown.

Described time point: persistent/refractory GD, antithyroid drugs over 5 years with positive TRAb. TCR sequences were obtained from RNA taken from PBMCs. Arm-PCR of CDR3 regions with iRepertoire HTBI primers generated TCR beta libraries. TCRdb re-derived calls from the multiplex PCR reads in MiXCR, one entry per CDR3 protein. Among 400,000 or so distinct CDR3 sequences listed, less than 25% were seen once. The TCR sequence derives from a female donor with Graves disease. The material was peripheral blood mononuclear cells (PBMCs), obtained when the disease was refractory, from a patient treated with antithyroid drugs.

The CDR3 nucleotides read TGTGCCACCAGTGAGTCGGACAGGGTTCAGCCCCAGCATTTT. Residues: CATSESDRVQPQHF. V gene TRBV24-1 combines with J gene TRBJ1-5; TRBD1 matches 8 bases. The V segment lost 4 bases and the J segment 6 bases; nucleotides outside the gene matches: 4. Per the germline V gene, CDR1 is KGHDR and CDR2 is SFDVKD. This CDR3 is 14 amino acids long.